This is a list of T cell receptor beta chains from one sample in a study of shared clonotypes between healthy human individuals. Only in-frame clones appear in the TCRdb table, and some are missing; sequencing was by immunoSEQ multiplex PCR. The sample records about a million clones, roughly 80% being singletons. Sequenced material: memory CD4+ T cells from PBMCs. Receptors were obtained from a man aged 18 to 30 in good health. Some clones in this sample may be carry-over from other donors' samples. The CDR3 runs from the conserved cysteine through the conserved F or W. A D gene is named only where the DNA matches it firmly. Size is omitted from some rows. Given values are once, few, many or a class for expanded clones.

clone_size d_call j_call v_call cdr3_length cdr3_nt cdr3_aa
. . TRBJ2-5 TRBV5-1 14 TGCGCCAGCAGCTTTATCCCTAGCTCAGAGACCCAGTACTTC CASSFIPSSETQYF
. . TRBJ1-3 TRBV10-3 14 TGTGCCATCAGTGGCCGCAACTCTGGAAACACCATATATTTT CAISGRNSGNTIYF
. TRBD2 TRBJ2-5 TRBV4-2 19 TGTGCCAGCAGCCAAGATCGGCAGCGGGAGAGAGTGTACCAAGAGACCCAGTACTTC CASSQDRQRERVYQETQYF
. . TRBJ1-1 TRBV2 12 TGTGCCAGGTCAGTTGTAGCCACTGAAGCTTTCTTT CARSVVATEAFF
. TRBD1 TRBJ1-4 TRBV5-1 14 TGCGCCAGCAGCGGCCAGGGGGCAGGTGAAAAACTGTTTTTT CASSGQGAGEKLFF
. . TRBJ2-7 TRBV4-2 13 TGTGCCAGCAGTCGGGACGAGTCCTACGAGCAGTACTTC CASSRDESYEQYF
. . TRBJ1-2 TRBV14 14 TGTGCCAGCAGCCCCCTAATCCTCTCCTATGGCTACACCTTC CASSPLILSYGYTF
. TRBD1 TRBJ2-2 TRBV9 20 TGTGCCAGCAGCCCACGGCGGGGGACAGGGGGCATCCGCGGCACCGGGGAGCTGTTTTTT CASSPRRGTGGIRGTGELFF
. . TRBJ2-7 TRBV20-1 11 TGCAGTGCTTTGGTGGGGAGCAGTCAGTACTTC CSALVGSSQYF
. TRBD1 TRBJ2-1 TRBV11-3 18 TGTGCCAGCAGCTTAGAATATTATAGGGGACAGGGGCAGAATGAGCAGTTCTTC CASSLEYYRGQGQNEQFF
. . TRBJ1-3 TRBV7-2 13 TGTGCCAGCAGCTTCCGGTCGGGAAACACCATATATTTT CASSFRSGNTIYF
. TRBD1 TRBJ1-4 TRBV18 14 TGTGCCAGCTCAATACAGGGGACCCATGAAAAACTGTTTTTT CASSIQGTHEKLFF
. TRBD1 TRBJ2-3 TRBV7-6 14 TGTGCCAGCAGCCTGGGACAGGGACTAGATACGCAGTATTTT CASSLGQGLDTQYF
few . TRBJ1-5 TRBV19 13 TGTGCCAGTAGTATTGGCAGGGGACAGCCCCAGCATTTT CASSIGRGQPQHF
. . TRBJ1-3 TRBV28 17 TGTGCCAGCAGTTCTAGGGCCTCATTTCTCTCTGGAAACACCATATATTTT CASSSRASFLSGNTIYF
. . TRBJ2-1 TRBV7-6 13 TGTGCCAGCAGTGGCGGATCCTACAATGAGCAGTTCTTC CASSGGSYNEQFF